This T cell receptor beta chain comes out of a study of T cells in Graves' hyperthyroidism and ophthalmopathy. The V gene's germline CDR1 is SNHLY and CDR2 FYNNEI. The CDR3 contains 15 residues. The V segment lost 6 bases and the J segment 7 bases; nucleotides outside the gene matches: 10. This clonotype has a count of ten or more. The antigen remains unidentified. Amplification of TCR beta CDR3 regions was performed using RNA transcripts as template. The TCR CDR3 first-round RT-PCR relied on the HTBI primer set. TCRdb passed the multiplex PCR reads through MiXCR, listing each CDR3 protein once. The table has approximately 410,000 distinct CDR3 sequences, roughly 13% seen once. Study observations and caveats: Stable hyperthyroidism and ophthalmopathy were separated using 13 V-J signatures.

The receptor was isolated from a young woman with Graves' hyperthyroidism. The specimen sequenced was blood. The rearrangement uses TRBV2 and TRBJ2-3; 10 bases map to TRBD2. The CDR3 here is CASRRTSGGGYTQYF. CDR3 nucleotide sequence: TGTGCCAGCAGAAGGACTAGCGGAGGAGGTTATACGCAGTATTTT. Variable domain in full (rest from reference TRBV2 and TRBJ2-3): EPEVTQTPSHQVTQMGQEVILRCVPISNHLYFYWYRQILGQKVEFLVSFYNNEISEKSEIFDDQFSVERPDGSNFTLKIRSTKLEDSAMYFCASRRTSGGGYTQYFGPGTRLTVL.